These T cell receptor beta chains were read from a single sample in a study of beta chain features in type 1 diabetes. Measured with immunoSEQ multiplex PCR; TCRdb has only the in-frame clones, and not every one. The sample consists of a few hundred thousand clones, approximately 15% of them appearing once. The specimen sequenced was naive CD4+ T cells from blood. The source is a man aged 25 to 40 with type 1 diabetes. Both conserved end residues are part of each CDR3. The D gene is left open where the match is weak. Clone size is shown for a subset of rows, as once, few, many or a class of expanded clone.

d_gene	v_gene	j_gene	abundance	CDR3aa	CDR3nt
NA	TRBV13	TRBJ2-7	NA	CASSSSQGPYEQYF	TGTGCCAGCAGCTCCTCACAGGGACCCTACGAGCAGTACTTC
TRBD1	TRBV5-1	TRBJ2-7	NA	CASSQTGTTYEQYF	TGCGCCAGCAGCCAGACAGGGACAACCTACGAGCAGTACTTC
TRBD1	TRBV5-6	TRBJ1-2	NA	CASSLGTGYGYTF	TGTGCCAGCAGCTTGGGGACAGGCTATGGCTACACCTTC
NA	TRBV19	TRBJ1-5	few	CASSPMRSSDQPQHF	TGTGCCAGTAGTCCAATGAGGAGTAGCGACCAGCCCCAGCATTTT
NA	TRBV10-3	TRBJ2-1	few	CAISESTQRDEQFF	TGTGCCATCAGTGAGTCGACTCAACGCGATGAGCAGTTCTTC
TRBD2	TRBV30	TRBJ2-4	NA	CAWSVQLAGQYF	TGTGCCTGGAGTGTACAATTAGCGGGACAGTACTTC
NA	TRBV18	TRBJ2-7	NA	CASSQDSPQYF	TGTGCCAGCTCACAGGACAGTCCGCAGTACTTC
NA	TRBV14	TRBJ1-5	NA	CASSPKGYFGDNQPQHF	TGTGCCAGCAGCCCAAAAGGATACTTCGGGGACAATCAGCCCCAGCATTTT
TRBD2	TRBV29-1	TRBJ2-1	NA	CSVEVGGGANEQFF	TGCAGCGTTGAAGTCGGCGGGGGGGCCAATGAGCAGTTCTTC
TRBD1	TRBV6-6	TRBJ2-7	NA	CASRPGQAIPAYEQYF	TGTGCCAGCAGACCCGGACAGGCGATCCCGGCCTACGAGCAGTACTTC
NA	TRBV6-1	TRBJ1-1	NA	CASSRTENTEAFF	TGTGCCAGCTCGCGGACAGAGAACACTGAAGCTTTCTTT
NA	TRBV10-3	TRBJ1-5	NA	CAISESSSNQPQHF	TGTGCCATCAGTGAGTCGTCGAGCAATCAGCCCCAGCATTTT
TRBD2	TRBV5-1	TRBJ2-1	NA	CASSFNGLAGGPEQFF	TGCGCCAGCAGCTTTAATGGACTAGCGGGAGGGCCGGAGCAGTTCTTC
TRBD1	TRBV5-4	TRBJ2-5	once	CASSLGGPRGETQYF	TGTGCCAGCAGCTTGGGGGGTCCCAGGGGGGAGACCCAGTACTTC
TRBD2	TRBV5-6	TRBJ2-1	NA	CASSLLAGLLSSYNEQFF	TGTGCCAGCAGCTTACTAGCGGGGCTCCTAAGCTCCTACAATGAGCAGTTCTTC
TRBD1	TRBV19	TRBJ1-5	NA	CASTYSGQGNQPQHF	TGTGCCAGTACCTATAGTGGACAGGGCAATCAGCCCCAGCATTTT
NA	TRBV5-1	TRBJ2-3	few	CASSLGADTQYF	TGCGCCAGCAGCTTGGGGGCGGATACGCAGTATTTT
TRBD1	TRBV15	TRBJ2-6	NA	CATSAGTGNAGSGANVLTF	TGTGCCACCAGCGCCGGGACAGGGAACGCGGGCTCTGGGGCCAACGTCCTGACTTTC
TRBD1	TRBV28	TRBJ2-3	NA	CASSFIPGTANTGGTDTQYF	TGTGCCAGCAGTTTCATACCCGGGACAGCCAACACAGGAGGCACAGATACGCAGTATTTT
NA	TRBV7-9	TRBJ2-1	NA	CASSLTGGRGNEQFF	TGTGCCAGCAGCTTGACGGGGGGCCGGGGCAATGAGCAGTTCTTC
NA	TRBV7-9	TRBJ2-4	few	CASSLVASGRAKNIQYF	TGTGCCAGCAGCTTAGTGGCGTCGGGGAGGGCCAAAAACATTCAGTACTTC
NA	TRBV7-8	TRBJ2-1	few	CASTIMDFSYNEQFF	TGTGCCAGCACCATTATGGACTTCTCCTACAATGAGCAGTTCTTC
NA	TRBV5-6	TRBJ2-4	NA	CASSVPSTPNIQYF	TGTGCCAGCAGCGTGCCTTCGACACCAAACATTCAGTACTTC